These T cell receptor beta chains were read from a single sample in a study of T-cell reconstitution after alpha-beta-depleted transplantation in children. In TCRdb, the PCR reads were re-called with MiXCR into one record per CDR3 protein. This table holds 600,000 or so distinct CDR3 sequences, roughly 23% found once. Source: PBMCs, mostly from graft donor cells, taken 360 days after TCRalphabeta/CD19-depleted stem cell transplant. Every receptor here comes from a boy under three years old who had a stem cell transplant for acute myeloid leukemia, so the T cells may come from the graft donor. The CDR3 runs from the conserved cysteine through the conserved F or W. The order of the fields is D gene, V gene, J gene, clone size, CDR3 DNA, CDR3 protein. A D gene is named only where the DNA matches it firmly. Clone size is stated in some rows and not others, as once, few, many or a class when expanded.

D: NA
V: TRBV6-5
J: TRBJ1-1
size: NA
DNA: TGTGCCAGCAGTTACTCGATAGGTGCTCCAAGGGAAGCTTTCTTT
CDR3: CASSYSIGAPREAFF

D: NA
V: TRBV4-2
J: TRBJ2-1
size: NA
DNA: TGTGCCAGCAGCCCCACCCCCCTCCTCTACAATGAGCAGTTCTTC
CDR3: CASSPTPLLYNEQFF

D: TRBD1
V: TRBV5-6
J: TRBJ2-5
size: NA
DNA: TGTGCCAGCAGCTGGGACAGAAAAGAGACCCAGTACTTC
CDR3: CASSWDRKETQYF

D: NA
V: TRBV12-3/TRBV12-4
J: TRBJ2-5
size: once
DNA: TGTGCCAGCAGTTTAGCTGGAGGGACCGAGACCCAGTACTTC
CDR3: CASSLAGGTETQYF

D: TRBD2
V: TRBV20-1
J: TRBJ2-1
size: few
DNA: TGCAGTGCTAGAAGGTCTAGCGGGGGGGGTGAGCAGTTCTTC
CDR3: CSARRSSGGGEQFF

D: TRBD1
V: TRBV20-1
J: TRBJ1-6
size: many
DNA: TGCAGTGCCCCCACAGGGGGCAATTCACCCCTCCACTTT
CDR3: CSAPTGGNSPLHF

D: TRBD1
V: TRBV2
J: TRBJ2-1
size: few
DNA: TGTGCCAGCAGTGAAGCCGGACAGGTCAATGAGCAGTTCTTC
CDR3: CASSEAGQVNEQFF

D: TRBD2
V: TRBV20-1
J: TRBJ2-3
size: many
DNA: TGCAGTGCTCCACTAGCGGGGGGCCGAGGAGATACGCAGTATTTT
CDR3: CSAPLAGGRGDTQYF

D: TRBD1
V: TRBV18
J: TRBJ2-2
size: NA
DNA: TGTGCCAGCTCACGGGACAGGGGAGAAACCGGGGAGCTGTTTTTT
CDR3: CASSRDRGETGELFF

D: NA
V: TRBV6-5
J: TRBJ2-1
size: few
DNA: TGTGCCAGCAGTTCTTCAGAAGCGGTCTCCTACAATGAGCAGTTCTTC
CDR3: CASSSSEAVSYNEQFF

D: NA
V: TRBV7-8
J: TRBJ1-1
size: NA
DNA: TGTGCCAGCAGCTTAAGGAGGTCGAGGAACACTGAAGCTTTCTTT
CDR3: CASSLRRSRNTEAFF

D: NA
V: TRBV12-3/TRBV12-4
J: TRBJ2-7
size: few
DNA: TGTGCCAGCAGCAACAGAGACCCTACCTACGAGCAGTACTTC
CDR3: CASSNRDPTYEQYF

D: NA
V: TRBV15
J: TRBJ2-7
size: many
DNA: TGTGCCACCAGCAGACTCCGGGACGCTTACGACGAGCAGTACTTC
CDR3: CATSRLRDAYDEQYF

D: TRBD1
V: TRBV25-1
J: TRBJ1-2
size: NA
DNA: TGTGCCAGCAGGGACAGGGGCATGGGTGGCTACACCTTC
CDR3: CASRDRGMGGYTF

D: NA
V: TRBV27
J: TRBJ2-7
size: NA
DNA: TGTGCCAGCAGTTCTACAACCACACAGAACTACGAGCAGTACTTC
CDR3: CASSSTTTQNYEQYF

D: TRBD2
V: TRBV6-1
J: TRBJ2-2
size: few
DNA: TGTGCCAGCCACCCGGGAGGGAACACCGGGGAGCTGTTTTTT
CDR3: CASHPGGNTGELFF

D: NA
V: TRBV5-1
J: TRBJ1-1
size: NA
DNA: TGCGCCAGCAGCTTGATGACCGGGGGCGGGAACACTGAAGCTTTCTTT
CDR3: CASSLMTGGGNTEAFF

D: TRBD2
V: TRBV6-1
J: TRBJ2-7
size: NA
DNA: TGTGCCAGCACCCTACGGACTAGCGGGGCCTACGAGCAGTACTTC
CDR3: CASTLRTSGAYEQYF

D: TRBD2
V: TRBV29-1
J: TRBJ2-5
size: many
DNA: TGCAGCGTTGAAGGGACTAGCGGGTACCAAGAGACCCAGTACTTC
CDR3: CSVEGTSGYQETQYF

D: NA
V: TRBV12-3/TRBV12-4
J: TRBJ2-3
size: NA
DNA: TGTGCCAGCAATTCCTTACCTAGGGACCTCTCCACAGATACGCAGTATTTT
CDR3: CASNSLPRDLSTDTQYF

D: TRBD1
V: TRBV7-2
J: TRBJ2-7
size: NA
DNA: TGTGCCAGCAGCTTAGAAGACAGGGTCTCCTACGAGCAGTACTTC
CDR3: CASSLEDRVSYEQYF

D: NA
V: TRBV6-1
J: TRBJ2-1
size: many
DNA: TGTGCCAGCAGGAAGGAGGGTTACAATGAGCAGTTCTTC
CDR3: CASRKEGYNEQFF

D: TRBD2
V: TRBV7-9
J: TRBJ2-7
size: many
DNA: TGTGCCAGCAGCTTAGGCGGGGGGCTCGACGAGCAGTACTTC
CDR3: CASSLGGGLDEQYF

D: NA
V: TRBV6-5
J: TRBJ1-4
size: NA
DNA: TGTGCCAGCAGTTATCTCTGGGAGACTAATGAAAAACTGTTTTTT
CDR3: CASSYLWETNEKLFF

D: TRBD1
V: TRBV6-1
J: TRBJ2-1
size: NA
DNA: TGTGCCACCCCATCGGACAGGTTGGGTGAGCAGTTCTTC
CDR3: CATPSDRLGEQFF

D: NA
V: TRBV4-2
J: TRBJ1-2
size: NA
DNA: TGTGCCAGCAGCCAAGATGCTGGGGCCCCGGACCCGCGCTACACCTTC
CDR3: CASSQDAGAPDPRYTF